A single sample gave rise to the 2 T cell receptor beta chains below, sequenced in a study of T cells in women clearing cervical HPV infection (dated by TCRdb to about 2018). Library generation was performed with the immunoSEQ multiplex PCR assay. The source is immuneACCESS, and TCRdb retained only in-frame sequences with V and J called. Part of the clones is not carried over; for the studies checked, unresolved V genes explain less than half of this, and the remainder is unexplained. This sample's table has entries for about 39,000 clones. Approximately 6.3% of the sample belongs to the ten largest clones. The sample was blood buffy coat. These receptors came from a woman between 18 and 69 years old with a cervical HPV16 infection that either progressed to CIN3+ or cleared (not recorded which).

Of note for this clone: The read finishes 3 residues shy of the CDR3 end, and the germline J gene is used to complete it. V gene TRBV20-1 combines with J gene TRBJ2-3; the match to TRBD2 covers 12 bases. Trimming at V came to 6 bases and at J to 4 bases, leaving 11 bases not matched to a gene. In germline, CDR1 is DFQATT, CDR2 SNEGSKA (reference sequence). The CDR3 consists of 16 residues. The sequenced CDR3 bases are TGCAGTGCGCCAGGAGGACTAGCGGGAAGCGCAGATACG. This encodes CSAPGGLAGSADT. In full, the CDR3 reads CSAPGGLAGSADTQYF.

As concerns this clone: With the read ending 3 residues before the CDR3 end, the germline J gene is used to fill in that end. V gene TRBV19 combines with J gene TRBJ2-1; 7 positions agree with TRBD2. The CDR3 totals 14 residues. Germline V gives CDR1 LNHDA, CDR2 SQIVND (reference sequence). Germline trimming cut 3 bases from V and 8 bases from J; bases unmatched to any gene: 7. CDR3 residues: CASSIWTSFHEQFF. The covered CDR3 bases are TGTGCCAGTAGTATCTGGACTAGTTTCCATGAG.